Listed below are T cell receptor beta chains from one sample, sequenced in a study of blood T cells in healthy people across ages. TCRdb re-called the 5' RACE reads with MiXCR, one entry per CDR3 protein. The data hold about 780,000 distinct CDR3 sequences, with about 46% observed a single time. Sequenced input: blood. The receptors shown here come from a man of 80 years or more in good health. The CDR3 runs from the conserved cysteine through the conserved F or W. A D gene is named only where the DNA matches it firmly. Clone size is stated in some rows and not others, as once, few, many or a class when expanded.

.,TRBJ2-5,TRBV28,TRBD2,TGTGCCAGCAGTTTTCGGACTAGCGGGATAGAGACCCAGTACTTC,CASSFRTSGIETQYF
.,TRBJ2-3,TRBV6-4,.,TGTGCCAGCAGTGACTCGATGAAGGGGGGCCCGGATACGCAGTATTTT,CASSDSMKGGPDTQYF
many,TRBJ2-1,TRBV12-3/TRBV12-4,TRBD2,TGTGCCAGCAGTTCCCTCGCGACTAGCGGATTCTACAATGAGCAGTTCTTC,CASSSLATSGFYNEQFF
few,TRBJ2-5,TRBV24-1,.,TGTGCCACCAGAGCAGGGTACCAAGAGACCCAGTACTTC,CATRAGYQETQYF
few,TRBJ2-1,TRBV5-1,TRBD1,TGCGCCAGCAGCTTGGTTGGGACAGCCTCCAATGAGCAGTTCTTC,CASSLVGTASNEQFF
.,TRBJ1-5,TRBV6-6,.,TGTGCCAGCAGTCACGGAGGGAACCAGCCCCAGCATTTT,CASSHGGNQPQHF
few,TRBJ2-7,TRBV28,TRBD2,TGTGCCAGCAGTTTTGGTCCAGCGGGAGGCTCCTACGAGCAGTACTTC,CASSFGPAGGSYEQYF
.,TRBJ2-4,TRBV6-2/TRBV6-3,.,TGTGCCAGCAGTTACTGGGCCGGGAACATTCAGTACTTC,CASSYWAGNIQYF
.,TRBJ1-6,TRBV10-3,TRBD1,TGTGCCACCCAACCTGGGACAGGAAATAATTCACCCCTCCACTTT,CATQPGTGNNSPLHF
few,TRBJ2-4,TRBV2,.,TGTGCCAGCAGAAAATTAGAAAACATTCAGTACTTC,CASRKLENIQYF
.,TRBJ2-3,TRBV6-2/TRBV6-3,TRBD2,TGTGCCAGCAGTACTGCGCATGGAGGACTAGCGGCCACAGATACGCAGTATTTT,CASSTAHGGLAATDTQYF
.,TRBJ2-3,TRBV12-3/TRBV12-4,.,TGTGCCAGCAGCATAGTGTCATCTGATACGCAGTATTTT,CASSIVSSDTQYF
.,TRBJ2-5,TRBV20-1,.,TGCAGTGCCTCGACCGAGCAAGAGACCCGGTACTTC,CSASTEQETRYF
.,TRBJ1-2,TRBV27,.,TGTGCCAGCAGTACCTATGGGGGGAACTATGGCTACACCTTC,CASSTYGGNYGYTF
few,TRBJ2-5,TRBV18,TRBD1,TGTGCCAGCTCACGATCCCGGGACAGGGGGGAGACCCAGTACTTC,CASSRSRDRGETQYF
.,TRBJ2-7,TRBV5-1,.,TGCGCCAGCAGCTTGAACGGGGACGGTCCTTACGAGCAGTACTTC,CASSLNGDGPYEQYF
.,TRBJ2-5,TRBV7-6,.,TGTGCCAGCAGAAACACGAACGCTTTTGGGGAGACCCAGTACTTC,CASRNTNAFGETQYF
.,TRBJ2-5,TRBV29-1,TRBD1,TGCAGCGTGGGGGGACAGGGCAAAGAGACCCAGTACTTC,CSVGGQGKETQYF
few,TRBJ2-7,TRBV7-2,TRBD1,TGTGCCAGCAGCTTCGGGGACAGGGGGTTTTACGAGCAGTACTTC,CASSFGDRGFYEQYF
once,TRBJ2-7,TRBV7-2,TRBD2,TGTGCCAGCAGCTTAGAAGGGCAGGGAGGGGACGAGCAGTACTTC,CASSLEGQGGDEQYF
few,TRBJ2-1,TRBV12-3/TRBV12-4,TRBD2,TGTGCCAGCAGGCGGACTAGCGGGATTAGCTCCTACAATGAGCAGTTCTTC,CASRRTSGISSYNEQFF
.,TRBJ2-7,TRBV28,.,TGTGCCAGCAGAACCAATCCTGGCGAGCAGTACTTC,CASRTNPGEQYF
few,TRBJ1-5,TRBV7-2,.,TGTGCCAGCAGCTCCACCCCCAGGGCCGATCAGCCCCAGCATTTT,CASSSTPRADQPQHF
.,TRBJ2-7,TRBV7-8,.,TGTGCCAGCAGCTTAGGTCCCTCCTCCGGCGAGCAGTACTTC,CASSLGPSSGEQYF